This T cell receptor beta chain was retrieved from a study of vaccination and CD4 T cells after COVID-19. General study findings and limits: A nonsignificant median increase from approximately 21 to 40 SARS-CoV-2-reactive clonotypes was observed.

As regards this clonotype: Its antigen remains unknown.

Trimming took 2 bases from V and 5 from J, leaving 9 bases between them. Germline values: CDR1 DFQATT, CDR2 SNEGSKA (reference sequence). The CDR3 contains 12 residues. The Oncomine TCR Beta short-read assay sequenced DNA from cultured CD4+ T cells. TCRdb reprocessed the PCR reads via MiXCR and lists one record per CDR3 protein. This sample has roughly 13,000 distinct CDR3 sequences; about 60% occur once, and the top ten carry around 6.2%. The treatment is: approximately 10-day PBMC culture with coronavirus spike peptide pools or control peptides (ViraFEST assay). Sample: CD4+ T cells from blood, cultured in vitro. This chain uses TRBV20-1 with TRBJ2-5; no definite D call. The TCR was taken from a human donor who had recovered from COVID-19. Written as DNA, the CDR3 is TGCAGTGCTAGACTAGTTGCGGAGACCCAGTACTTC. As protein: CSARLVAETQYF.